This T cell receptor (beta chain) was profiled in a study of T-cell memory formation after mild COVID-19 (dated by TCRdb to about 2021). Regarding the study in general: Most TCR sequence clusters were specific to one of the two donors. Longitudinal TCRalpha and TCRbeta repertoire sequencing tracked T-cell clones expanding and contracting after mild COVID-19 in two donors. Two young, previously healthy adult volunteers, one female and one male, were included in the cohort. General conclusions and limits of the study: Some responding clones were detected in pre-infection memory, suggesting pre-existing cross-reactive memory T cells joined the SARS-CoV-2 response. Whether the second-wave clones peaking on day 37 were SARS-CoV-2 specific was not confirmed. The study covered only a couple of mild cases, and larger cohorts including severe cases with pre-infection samples were considered necessary. Contracting CD4+ clones appeared mostly in the CM and EM memory subsets, whereas CD8+ clones were enriched in EMRA. From day 15 to 85, contracting clones showed balanced CD4/CD8 phenotypes, whereas a second wave of clones that expanded from day 15 to 37 leaned towards CD4+.

The CDR1 and CDR2 encoded by the germline V gene (reference sequence) are LGHDT and YNNKEL. V sheds 0 bases and J sheds 3 bases, leaving 5 bases between their ends. CDR3 length: 13 amino acids, cysteine to phenylalanine. This entry keeps only the CDR3 DNA: 39 bases, framed from base 1. On this clonotype: This clone's antigen is unknown. Qualities for individual bases were not recorded, and no much larger clone is one base off.

This sample was sequenced with an Illumina NovaSeq 6000. cDNA libraries for TCRalpha and TCRbeta were prepared by 5'RACE using constant-segment primers, with sample barcodes and unique molecular identifiers added. Trizol reagent was used to extract RNA from every sample. Libraries were amplified in two PCR steps, with a second sample barcode and Illumina TruSeq adapters added in the second step. The libraries were sequenced on an Illumina NovaSeq using 2 x 150 bp paired-end reads. From the authors' description of their analysis: With migec v1.2.7, reads were demultiplexed and then collapsed into UMI-guided consensus sequences. Using mixcr v2.1.11, UMI consensuses were aligned to TRA and TRB V and J templates and then assembled into clonotypes. A clonotype was counted as expanded or contracted only if both edgeR and NoisET called the change significant, with noise models trained on biological replicates. For edgeR calls, a false discovery rate-adjusted p below 0.01 and a log2 fold-change threshold of 1 were applied. As an exploratory analysis of dynamics, PCA with hierarchical clustering was applied to max-normalized trajectories of the 1000 most abundant clonotypes. The CD4 or CD8 phenotype of responding clones was assigned using the separately sequenced CD4+ and CD8+ repertoires. TCRdb passed the public sequencing reads through fastp at Q25 and MiXCR, retaining productive beta sequences. Each entry merges the rows of one CDR3 protein and shows their most common DNA and genes. These V and J calls derive from TCRdb rather than the authors' analysis. This sample holds 350,000 to 450,000 distinct CDR3 sequences; roughly 20% were observed only once. The ten largest clones take up about 8.8% of the sample.

Ficoll-Paque density gradient centrifugation was used to isolate PBMCs. The chain links TRBV3-1 with TRBJ1-1; the D gene cannot be resolved reliably. What was sequenced was PBMCs or a T cell subset sorted from them (not recorded which). The TCR sequence derives from an adult woman who had mild COVID-19 (a few samples of this study predate the infection). The sample titles of this study are shuffled in the database, so cell type and time point are left out; the donor was told from shared clones. The CDR3 has the sequence CASSQEGYTEAFF. The nucleotide sequence reads TGTGCCAGCAGCCAAGAGGGGTACACTGAAGCTTTCTTT.